This T cell receptor beta chain appears in the sequencing data of a study of CD8+ T cells in alopecia areata. Study-wide background: The protocol delivered tofacitinib for 6 to 18 months, then withdrew it for 6 months. Study-wide findings and caveats: Lesional scalp displayed greater clonality than normal scalp, most notably in alopecia totalis/universalis. Many expanded lesional clones remained in scalp and blood on tofacitinib. Sequencing of scalp samples also captures resident alphabeta T cells of normal skin.

The treatment is: oral pan-JAK inhibitor, 5-10 mg twice daily. Concerning this clone: Its antigen is unknown.

CDR1 and CDR2 (germline): MNHEY, SVGAGI. The CDR3 is 14 residues long. Trimming removed 5 bases at V and 6 bases at J, with 15 bases between. cDNA prepared by RNA extraction and subsequent reverse transcription served as the template for sequencing. Sequencing used immunoSEQ multiplex PCR; TCRdb keeps in-frame clones, though not all of them. The data hold under 250,000 clones, with approximately 65% observed a single time. The source was CD4+ T cells sorted from blood, collected at approximately week 44, from a patient treated with tofacitinib. The V and J genes are TRBV6-5 and TRBJ2-3, with D uncertain. This TCR came from a human donor with alopecia areata. The DNA of the CDR3 is TGTGCCAGCAGTGATCAGCCAAGTGGGGATACGCAGTATTTT. This gives the protein CASSDQPSGDTQYF.